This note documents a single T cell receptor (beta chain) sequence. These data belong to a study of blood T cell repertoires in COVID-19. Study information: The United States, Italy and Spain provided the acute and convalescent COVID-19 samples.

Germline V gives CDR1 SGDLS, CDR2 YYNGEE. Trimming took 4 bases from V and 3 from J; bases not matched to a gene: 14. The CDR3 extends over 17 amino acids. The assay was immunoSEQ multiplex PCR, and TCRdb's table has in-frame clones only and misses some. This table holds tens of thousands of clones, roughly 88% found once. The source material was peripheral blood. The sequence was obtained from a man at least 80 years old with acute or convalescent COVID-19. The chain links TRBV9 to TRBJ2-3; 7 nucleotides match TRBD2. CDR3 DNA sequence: TGTGCCAGCAGCCAGGTGGGGGGGTTTCGTGGAACAGATACGCAGTATTTT. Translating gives CASSQVGGFRGTDTQYF. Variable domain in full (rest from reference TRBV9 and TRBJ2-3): DSGVTQTPKHLITATGQRVTLRCSPRSGDLSVYWYQQSLDQGLQFLIQYYNGEERAKGNILERFSAQQFPDLHSELNLSSLELGDSALYFCASSQVGGFRGTDTQYFGPGTRLTVL.